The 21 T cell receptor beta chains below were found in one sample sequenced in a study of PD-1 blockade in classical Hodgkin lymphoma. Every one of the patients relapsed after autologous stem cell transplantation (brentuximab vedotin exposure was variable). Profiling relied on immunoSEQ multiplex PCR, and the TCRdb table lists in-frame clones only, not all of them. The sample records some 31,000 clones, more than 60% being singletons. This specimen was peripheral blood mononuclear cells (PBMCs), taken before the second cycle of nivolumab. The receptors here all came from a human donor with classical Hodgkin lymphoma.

CDR3 region: CASSQGPIGGYGYTF. CDR3 DNA: TGTGCCAGCAGTCAAGGACCTATAGGTGGCTATGGCTACACCTTC. V is TRBV6-5 and J is TRBJ1-2; D remains ambiguous. Trimming took 5 bases from V and 4 from J, leaving 17 bases between them. The CDR3 is 15 amino acids. In germline, CDR1 is MNHEY, CDR2 SVGAGI.

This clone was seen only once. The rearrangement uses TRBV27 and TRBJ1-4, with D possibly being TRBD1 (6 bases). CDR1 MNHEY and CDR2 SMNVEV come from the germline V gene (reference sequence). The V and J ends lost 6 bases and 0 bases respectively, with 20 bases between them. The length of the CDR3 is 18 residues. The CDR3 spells CASRGKGHPTPTNEKLFF. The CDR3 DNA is TGTGCCAGCAGGGGGAAGGGACACCCTACCCCAACTAATGAAAAACTGTTTTTT.

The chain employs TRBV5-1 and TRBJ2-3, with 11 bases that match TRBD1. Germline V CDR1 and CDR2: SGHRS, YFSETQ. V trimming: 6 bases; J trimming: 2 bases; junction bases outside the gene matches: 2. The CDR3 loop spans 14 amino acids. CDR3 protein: CASIGQGATDTQYF. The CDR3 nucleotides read TGCGCCAGCATCGGACAGGGGGCCACAGATACGCAGTATTTT.

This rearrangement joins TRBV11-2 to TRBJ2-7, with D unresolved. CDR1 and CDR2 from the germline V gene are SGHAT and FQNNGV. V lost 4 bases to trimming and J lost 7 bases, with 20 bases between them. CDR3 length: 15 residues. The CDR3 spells CASSSTPSEPGEQYV. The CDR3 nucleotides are TGTGCCAGCAGCTCCACCCCGTCAGAGCCCGGGGAGCAGTACGTC.

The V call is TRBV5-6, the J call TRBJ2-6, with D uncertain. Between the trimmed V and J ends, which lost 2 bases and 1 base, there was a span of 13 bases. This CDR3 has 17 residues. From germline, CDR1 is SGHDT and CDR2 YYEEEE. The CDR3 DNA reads TGTGCCAGCAGCTTTATTCCGGACCTATCTGGGGCCAACGTCCTGACTTTC. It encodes CASSFIPDLSGANVLTF.

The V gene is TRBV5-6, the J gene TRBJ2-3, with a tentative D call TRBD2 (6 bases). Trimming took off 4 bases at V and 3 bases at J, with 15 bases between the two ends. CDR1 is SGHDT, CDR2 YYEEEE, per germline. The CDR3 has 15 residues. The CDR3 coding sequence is TGTGCCAGCAGCCCCAAAAGGAGCGGGACAGATACGCAGTATTTT. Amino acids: CASSPKRSGTDTQYF.

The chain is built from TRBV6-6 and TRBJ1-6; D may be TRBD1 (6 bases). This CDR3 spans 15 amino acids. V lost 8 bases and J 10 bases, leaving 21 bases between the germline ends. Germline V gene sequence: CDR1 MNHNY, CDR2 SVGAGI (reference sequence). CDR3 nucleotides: TGTGCCAGCGGCCGACAGGCACCCCGAGAGTCACCCCTCCACTTT. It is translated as CASGRQAPRESPLHF.

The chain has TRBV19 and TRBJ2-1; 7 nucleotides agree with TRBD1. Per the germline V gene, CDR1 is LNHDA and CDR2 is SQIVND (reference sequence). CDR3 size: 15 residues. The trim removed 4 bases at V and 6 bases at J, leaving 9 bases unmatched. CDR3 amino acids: CASSSYLRDSNEQFF. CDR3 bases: TGTGCCAGTAGTAGTTACCTCCGGGACAGCAATGAGCAGTTCTTC.

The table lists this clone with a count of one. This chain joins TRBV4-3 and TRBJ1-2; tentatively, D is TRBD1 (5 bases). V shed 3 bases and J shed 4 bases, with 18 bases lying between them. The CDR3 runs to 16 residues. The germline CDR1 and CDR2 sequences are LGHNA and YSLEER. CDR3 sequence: CASSQDPPGTFYGYTF. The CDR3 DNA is TGCGCCAGCAGCCAGGATCCCCCCGGGACTTTCTATGGCTACACCTTC.

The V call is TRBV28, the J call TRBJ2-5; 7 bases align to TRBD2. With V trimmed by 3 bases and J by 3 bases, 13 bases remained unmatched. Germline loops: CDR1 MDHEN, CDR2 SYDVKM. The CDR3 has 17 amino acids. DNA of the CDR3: TGTGCCAGCAGTTTTTTTCAGACTAGCCCCTCGGAAGAGACCCAGTACTTC. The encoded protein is CASSFFQTSPSEETQYF.

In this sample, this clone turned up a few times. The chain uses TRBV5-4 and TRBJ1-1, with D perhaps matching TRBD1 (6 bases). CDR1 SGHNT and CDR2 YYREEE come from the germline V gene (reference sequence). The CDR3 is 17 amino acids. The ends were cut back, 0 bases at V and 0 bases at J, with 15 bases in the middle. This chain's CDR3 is CASSLAKTGLMNTEAFF. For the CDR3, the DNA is TGTGCCAGCAGCTTGGCCAAGACAGGACTTATGAACACTGAAGCTTTCTTT.

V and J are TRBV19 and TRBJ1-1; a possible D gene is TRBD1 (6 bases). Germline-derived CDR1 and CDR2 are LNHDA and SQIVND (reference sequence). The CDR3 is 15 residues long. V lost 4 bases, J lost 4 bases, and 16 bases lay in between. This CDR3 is CASSSPGAPSTEAFF. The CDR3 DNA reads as TGTGCCAGTAGTAGCCCGGGGGCGCCGAGCACTGAAGCTTTCTTT.

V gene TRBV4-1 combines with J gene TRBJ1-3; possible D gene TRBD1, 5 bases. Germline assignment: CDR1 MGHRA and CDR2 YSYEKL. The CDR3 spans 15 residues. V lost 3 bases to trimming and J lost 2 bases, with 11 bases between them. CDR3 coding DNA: TGCGCCAGCAGCCAGGTCAGGGATACTGGAAACACCATATATTTT. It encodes CASSQVRDTGNTIYF.

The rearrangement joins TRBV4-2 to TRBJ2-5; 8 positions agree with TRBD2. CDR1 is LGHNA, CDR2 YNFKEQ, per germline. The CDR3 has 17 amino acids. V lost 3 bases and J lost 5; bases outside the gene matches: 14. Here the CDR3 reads CASSQNPAGGGRETQYF. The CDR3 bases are TGTGCCAGCAGCCAGAACCCCGCGGGGGGCGGGAGGGAGACCCAGTACTTC.

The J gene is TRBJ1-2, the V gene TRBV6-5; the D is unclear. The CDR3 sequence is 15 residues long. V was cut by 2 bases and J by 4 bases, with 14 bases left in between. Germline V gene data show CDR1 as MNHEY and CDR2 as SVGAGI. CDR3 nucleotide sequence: TGTGCCAGCAGTTACGACGGACTTGTTAGCTATGGCTACACCTTC. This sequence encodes CASSYDGLVSYGYTF.

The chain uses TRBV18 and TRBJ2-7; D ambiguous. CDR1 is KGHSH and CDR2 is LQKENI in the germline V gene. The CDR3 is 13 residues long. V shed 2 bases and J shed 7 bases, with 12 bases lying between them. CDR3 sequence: CASSPSPTREQYV. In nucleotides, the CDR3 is TGTGCCAGCTCACCATCCCCCACGAGGGAGCAGTACGTC.

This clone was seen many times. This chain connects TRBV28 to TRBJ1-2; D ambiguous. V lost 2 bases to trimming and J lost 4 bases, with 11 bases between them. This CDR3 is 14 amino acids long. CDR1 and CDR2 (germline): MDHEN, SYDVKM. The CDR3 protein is CASSLARALYGYTF. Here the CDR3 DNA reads TGTGCCAGCAGTTTAGCCCGGGCCCTCTATGGCTACACCTTC.

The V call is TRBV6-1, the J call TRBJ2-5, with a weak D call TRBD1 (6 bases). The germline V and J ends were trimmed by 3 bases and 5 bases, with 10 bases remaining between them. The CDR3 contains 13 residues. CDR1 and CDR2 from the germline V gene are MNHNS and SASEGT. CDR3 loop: CASSDWGPETQYF. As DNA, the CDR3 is TGTGCCAGCAGTGATTGGGGGCCGGAGACCCAGTACTTC.

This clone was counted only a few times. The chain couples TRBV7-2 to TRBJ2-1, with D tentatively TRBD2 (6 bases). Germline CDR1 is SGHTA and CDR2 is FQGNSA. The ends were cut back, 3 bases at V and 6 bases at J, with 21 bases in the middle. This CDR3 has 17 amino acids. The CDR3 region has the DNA TGTGCCAGCAGCTTTTTTATTCGTGGAGGGAGAGTCAATGAGCAGTTCTTC. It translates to CASSFFIRGGRVNEQFF.

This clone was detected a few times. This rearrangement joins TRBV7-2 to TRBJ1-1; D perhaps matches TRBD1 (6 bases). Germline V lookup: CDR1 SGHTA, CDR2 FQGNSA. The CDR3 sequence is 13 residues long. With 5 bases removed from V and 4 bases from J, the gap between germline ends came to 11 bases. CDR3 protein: CASSEQGATEAFF. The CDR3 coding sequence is TGTGCCAGCAGCGAACAGGGTGCCACTGAAGCTTTCTTT. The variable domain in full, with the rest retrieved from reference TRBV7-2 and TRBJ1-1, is GAGVSQSPSNKVTEKGKDVELRCDPISGHTALYWYRQSLGQGLEFLIYFQGNSAPDKSGLPSDRFSAERTGGSVSTLTIQRTQQEDSAVYLCASSEQGATEAFFGQGTRLTVV.

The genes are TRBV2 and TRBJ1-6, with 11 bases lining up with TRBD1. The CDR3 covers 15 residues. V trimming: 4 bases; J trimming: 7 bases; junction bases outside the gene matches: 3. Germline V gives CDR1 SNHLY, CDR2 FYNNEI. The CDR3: CASSADRGRNSPLHF. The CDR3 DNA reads TGTGCCAGCAGTGCGGACAGGGGGCGAAATTCACCCCTCCACTTT.